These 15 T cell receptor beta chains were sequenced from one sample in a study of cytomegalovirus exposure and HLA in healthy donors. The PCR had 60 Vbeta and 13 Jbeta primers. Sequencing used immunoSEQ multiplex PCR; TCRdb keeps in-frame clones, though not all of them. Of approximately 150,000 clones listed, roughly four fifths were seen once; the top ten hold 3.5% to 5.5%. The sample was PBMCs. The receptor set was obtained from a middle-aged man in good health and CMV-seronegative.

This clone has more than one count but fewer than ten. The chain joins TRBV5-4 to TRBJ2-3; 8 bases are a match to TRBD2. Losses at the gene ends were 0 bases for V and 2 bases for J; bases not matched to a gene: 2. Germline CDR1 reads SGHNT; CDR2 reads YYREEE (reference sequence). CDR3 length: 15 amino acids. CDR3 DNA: TGTGCCAGCAGCTTGGGCGGGGGGTTCACAGATACGCAGTATTTT. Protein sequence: CASSLGGGFTDTQYF. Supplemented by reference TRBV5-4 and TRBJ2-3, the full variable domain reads ETGVTQSPTHLIKTRGQQVTLRCSSQSGHNTVSWYQQALGQGPQFIFQYYREEENGRGNFPPRFSGLQFPNYSSELNVNALELDDSALYLCASSLGGGFTDTQYFGPGTRLTVL.

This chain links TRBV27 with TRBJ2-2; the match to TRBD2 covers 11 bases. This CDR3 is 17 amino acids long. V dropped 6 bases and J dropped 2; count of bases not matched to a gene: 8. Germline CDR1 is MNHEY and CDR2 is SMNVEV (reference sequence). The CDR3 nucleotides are TGTGCCAGCAGAGAACCAGGGACTAGCGGAAACACCGGGGAGCTGTTTTTT. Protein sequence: CASREPGTSGNTGELFF.

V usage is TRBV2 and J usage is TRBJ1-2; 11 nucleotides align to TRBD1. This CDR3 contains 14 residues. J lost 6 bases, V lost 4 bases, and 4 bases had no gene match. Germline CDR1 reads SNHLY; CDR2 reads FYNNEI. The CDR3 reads CASSGGQGAHGYTF. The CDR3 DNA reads TGTGCCAGCAGTGGCGGACAGGGGGCGCATGGCTACACCTTC.

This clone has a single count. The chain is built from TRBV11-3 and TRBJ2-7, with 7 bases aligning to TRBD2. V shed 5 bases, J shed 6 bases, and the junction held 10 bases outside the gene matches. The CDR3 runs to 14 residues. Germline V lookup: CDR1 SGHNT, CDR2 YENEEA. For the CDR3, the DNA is TGTGCCAGCAGCCTTGAGGGAGGGCGTGGCGAGCAGTACTTC. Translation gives CASSLEGGRGEQYF. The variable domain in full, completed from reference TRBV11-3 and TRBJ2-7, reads EAGVVQSPRYKIIEKKQPVAFWCNPISGHNTLYWYLQNLGQGPELLIRYENEEAVDDSQLPKDRFSAERLKGVDSTLKIQPAELGDSAVYLCASSLEGGRGEQYFGPGTRLTVT.

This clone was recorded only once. Here the CDR3 reads CASRLSYEQYF. The CDR3 region has the DNA TGTGCCAGCAGACTTTCGTACGAGCAGTACTTC. The rearrangement uses TRBV28 and TRBJ2-7; no definite D call. The CDR3 contains 11 residues. V was clipped by 6 bases and J by 4 bases, with 7 bases between them. CDR1 and CDR2 from the germline V gene are MDHEN and SYDVKM.

This CDR3 is CASSFTGNGELFF. The CDR3 DNA is TGTGCCAGCAGCTTTACAGGGAACGGGGAGCTGTTTTTT. The V call is TRBV7-2, the J call TRBJ2-2; maybe TRBD1 (6 bases). V was trimmed by 3 bases and J by 7 bases, leaving 9 bases between them. The CDR3 is 13 residues long. The germline V gene has CDR1 SGHTA and CDR2 FQGNSA.

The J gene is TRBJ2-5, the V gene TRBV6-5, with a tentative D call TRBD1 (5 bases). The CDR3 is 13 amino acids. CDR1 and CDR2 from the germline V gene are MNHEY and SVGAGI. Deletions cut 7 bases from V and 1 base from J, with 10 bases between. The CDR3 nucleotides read TGTGCCAGCAACCGACAGCTCCAAGAGACCCAGTACTTC. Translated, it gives CASNRQLQETQYF.

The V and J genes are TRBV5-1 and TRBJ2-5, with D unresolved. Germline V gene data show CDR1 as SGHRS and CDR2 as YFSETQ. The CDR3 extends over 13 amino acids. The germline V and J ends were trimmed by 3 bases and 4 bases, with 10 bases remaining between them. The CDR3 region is CASSSWAGETQYF. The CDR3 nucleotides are TGCGCCAGCAGCTCGTGGGCAGGAGAGACCCAGTACTTC.

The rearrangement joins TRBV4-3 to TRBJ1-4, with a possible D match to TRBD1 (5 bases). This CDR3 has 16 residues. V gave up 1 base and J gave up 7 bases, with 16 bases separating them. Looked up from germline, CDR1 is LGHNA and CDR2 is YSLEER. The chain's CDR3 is CASSQGRAGRSEKLFF. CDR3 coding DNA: TGCGCCAGCAGCCAAGGGAGGGCAGGGCGTTCTGAAAAACTGTTTTTT.

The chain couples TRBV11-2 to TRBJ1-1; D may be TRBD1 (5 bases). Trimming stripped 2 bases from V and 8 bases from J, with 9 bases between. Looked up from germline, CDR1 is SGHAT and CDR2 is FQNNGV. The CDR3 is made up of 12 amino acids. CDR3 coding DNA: TGTGCCAGCAGCTTATGGTGGACAGAAGCTTTCTTT. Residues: CASSLWWTEAFF.

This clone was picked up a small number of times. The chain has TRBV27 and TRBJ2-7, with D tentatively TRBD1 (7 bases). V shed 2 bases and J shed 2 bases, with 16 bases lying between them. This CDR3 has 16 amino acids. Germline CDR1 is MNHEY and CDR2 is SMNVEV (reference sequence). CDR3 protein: CASSLTPRRGAYEQYF. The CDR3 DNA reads TGTGCCAGCAGTTTAACCCCCCGCAGGGGGGCCTACGAGCAGTACTTC.

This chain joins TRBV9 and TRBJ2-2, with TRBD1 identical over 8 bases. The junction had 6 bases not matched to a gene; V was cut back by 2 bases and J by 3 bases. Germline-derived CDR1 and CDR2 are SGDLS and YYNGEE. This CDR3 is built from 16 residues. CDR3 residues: CASSVGTGRDTGELFF. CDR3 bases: TGTGCCAGCAGCGTGGGGACAGGTAGAGACACCGGGGAGCTGTTTTTT. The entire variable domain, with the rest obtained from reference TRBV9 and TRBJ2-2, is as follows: DSGVTQTPKHLITATGQRVTLRCSPRSGDLSVYWYQQSLDQGLQFLIQYYNGEERAKGNILERFSAQQFPDLHSELNLSSLELGDSALYFCASSVGTGRDTGELFFGEGSRLTVL.

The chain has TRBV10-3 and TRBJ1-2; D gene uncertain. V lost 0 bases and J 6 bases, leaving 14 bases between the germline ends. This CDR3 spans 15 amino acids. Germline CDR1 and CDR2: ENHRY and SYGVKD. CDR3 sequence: CAISESRDYQDGYTF. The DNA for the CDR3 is TGTGCCATCAGTGAGTCGAGGGATTACCAAGATGGCTACACCTTC.

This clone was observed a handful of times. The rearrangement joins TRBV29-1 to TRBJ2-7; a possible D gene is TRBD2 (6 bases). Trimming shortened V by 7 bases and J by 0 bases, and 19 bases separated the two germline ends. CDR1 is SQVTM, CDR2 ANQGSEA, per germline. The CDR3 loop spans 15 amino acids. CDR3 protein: CSAARDGGFSYEQYF. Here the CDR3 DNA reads TGCAGCGCCGCACGGGACGGGGGTTTCTCCTACGAGCAGTACTTC.

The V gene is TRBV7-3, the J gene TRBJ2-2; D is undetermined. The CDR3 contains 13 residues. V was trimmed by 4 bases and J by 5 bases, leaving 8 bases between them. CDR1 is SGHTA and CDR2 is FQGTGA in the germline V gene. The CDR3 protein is CASSSSLTGELFF. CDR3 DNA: TGTGCCAGCAGCTCCTCCCTAACCGGGGAGCTGTTTTTT.